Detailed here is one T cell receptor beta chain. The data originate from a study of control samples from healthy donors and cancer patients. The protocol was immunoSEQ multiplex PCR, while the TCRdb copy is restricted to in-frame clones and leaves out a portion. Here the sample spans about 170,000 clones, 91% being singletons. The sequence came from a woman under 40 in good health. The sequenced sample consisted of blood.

The CDR3 is CAISDEGSGYEQYF. CDR3 in DNA: TGTGCCATCAGTGATGAGGGCAGCGGCTACGAGCAGTACTTC. The gene calls are TRBV10-3 and TRBJ2-7; the D gene is possibly TRBD2 (5 bases). Germline CDR1 and CDR2: ENHRY and SYGVKD. V lost 3 bases and J 3 bases, leaving 12 bases between the germline ends. The CDR3 contains 14 residues.